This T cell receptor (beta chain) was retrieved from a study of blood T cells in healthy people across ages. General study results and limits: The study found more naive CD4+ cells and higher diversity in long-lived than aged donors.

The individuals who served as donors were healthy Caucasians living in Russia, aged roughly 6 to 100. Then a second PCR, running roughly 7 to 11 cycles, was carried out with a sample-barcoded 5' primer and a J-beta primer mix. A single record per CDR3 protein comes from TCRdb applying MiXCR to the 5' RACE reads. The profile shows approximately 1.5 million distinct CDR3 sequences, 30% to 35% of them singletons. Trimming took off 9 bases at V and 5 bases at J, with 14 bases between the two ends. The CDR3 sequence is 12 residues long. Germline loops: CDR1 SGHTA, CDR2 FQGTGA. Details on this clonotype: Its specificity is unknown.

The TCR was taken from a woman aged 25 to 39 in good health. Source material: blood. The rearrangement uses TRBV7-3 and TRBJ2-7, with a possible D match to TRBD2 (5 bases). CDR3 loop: CARPEGLHEQYF. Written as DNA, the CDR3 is TGTGCCAGACCCGAGGGTCTCCACGAGCAGTACTTC.